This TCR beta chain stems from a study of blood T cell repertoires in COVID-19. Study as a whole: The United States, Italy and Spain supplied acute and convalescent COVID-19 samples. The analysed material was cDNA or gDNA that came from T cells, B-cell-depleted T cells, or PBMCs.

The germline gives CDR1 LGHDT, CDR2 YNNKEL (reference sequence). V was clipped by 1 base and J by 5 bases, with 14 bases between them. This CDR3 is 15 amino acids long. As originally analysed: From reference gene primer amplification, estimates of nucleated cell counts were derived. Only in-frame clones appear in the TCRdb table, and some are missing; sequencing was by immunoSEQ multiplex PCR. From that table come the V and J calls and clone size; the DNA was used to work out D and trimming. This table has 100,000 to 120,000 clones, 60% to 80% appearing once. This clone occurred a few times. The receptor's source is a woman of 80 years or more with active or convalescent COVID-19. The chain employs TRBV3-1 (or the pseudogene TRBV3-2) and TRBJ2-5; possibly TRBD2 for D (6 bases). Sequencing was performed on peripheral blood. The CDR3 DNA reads TGTGCCAGCAGCCAAGTACTAGCTTCCCGGGAGACCCAGTACTTC. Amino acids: CASSQVLASRETQYF.